The sequence of this T cell receptor beta chain was determined in a study of blood T cell repertoires in COVID-19. Background on the study: T cells, B-cell-depleted T cells, or PBMCs supplied cDNA or gDNA.

J was trimmed by 0 bases and V by 1 base; bases with no gene match: 7. CDR1 SGHDN and CDR2 FVKESK come from the germline V gene. The CDR3 has 17 residues. Original data processing: Counts of nucleated cells, estimated from reference gene primer amplification, were obtained. Method: immunoSEQ multiplex PCR; TCRdb's copy keeps in-frame clones and lacks some. Clonal size and the V and J genes are those of that table, whereas D and trimming came from the DNA. The sample lists about 490,000 clones, roughly 88% occurring once. The V gene is TRBV14, the J gene TRBJ2-3; 7 nucleotides align to TRBD1. The origin of this receptor is a human donor in a cohort sampled during active COVID-19. Input material: peripheral blood. CDR3 region: CASSQVWTGISTDTQYF. The CDR3 bases are TGTGCCAGCAGCCAAGTCTGGACAGGCATTAGCACAGATACGCAGTATTTT. The full variable domain, its missing parts supplied by reference TRBV14 and TRBJ2-3, is EAGVTQFPSHSVIEKGQTVTLRCDPISGHDNLYWYRRVMGKEIKFLLHFVKESKQDESGMPNNRFLAERTGGTYSTLKVQPAELEDSGVYFCASSQVWTGISTDTQYFGPGTRLTVL.